The clone carrying this T cell receptor (beta chain) has just a few counts. Other DNA sequences in the sample encode the same CDR3. Methods used by the authors: Estimation of nucleated cell counts was performed using reference gene primer amplification. Generated by immunoSEQ multiplex PCR, the TCRdb table keeps only in-frame clones and is missing some. Clonal size and the V and J genes are those of that table, whereas D and trimming came from the DNA. The data show some 130,000 clones, with around 84% seen just once and about 2.3% held by the top ten. This sample was taken from a study of blood T cell repertoires in COVID-19. Study context: The origin of the acute and convalescent COVID-19 samples was the United States, Italy and Spain. T cells, B-cell-depleted T cells, or PBMCs provided the cDNA or gDNA that served as material.

The CDR3 contains 13 residues. In germline, CDR1 is SGHAT, CDR2 FQNNGV. V lost 3 bases and J lost 1, with 6 bases in between. The chain joins TRBV11-2 to TRBJ1-1, with D possibly matching TRBD1 (5 bases). The sequencing input was PBMCs or T cells enriched from blood (not recorded which). The receptor's source is a man in his forties or fifties with acute COVID-19. The CDR3 DNA reads TGTGCCAGCAGCTTTACAGGGAACACTGAAGCTTTCTTT. Translating gives CASSFTGNTEAFF.